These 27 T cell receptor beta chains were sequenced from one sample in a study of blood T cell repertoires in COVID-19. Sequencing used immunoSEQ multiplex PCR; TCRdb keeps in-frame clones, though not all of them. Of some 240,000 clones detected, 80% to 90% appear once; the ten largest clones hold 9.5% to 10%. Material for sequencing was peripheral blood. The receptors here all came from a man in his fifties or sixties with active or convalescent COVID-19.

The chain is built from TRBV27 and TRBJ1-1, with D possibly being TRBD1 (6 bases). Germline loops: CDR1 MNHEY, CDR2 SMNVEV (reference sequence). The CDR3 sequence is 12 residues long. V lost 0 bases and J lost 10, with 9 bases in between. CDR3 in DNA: TGTGCCAGCAGTTTATCAGGGGGTTCAGCTTTCTTT. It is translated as CASSLSGGSAFF.

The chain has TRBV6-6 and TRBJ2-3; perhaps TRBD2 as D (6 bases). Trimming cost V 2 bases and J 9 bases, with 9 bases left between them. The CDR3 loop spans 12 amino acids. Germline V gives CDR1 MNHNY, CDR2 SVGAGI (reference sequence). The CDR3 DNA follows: TGTGCCAGCAGTTACGGGGGGAGGACGCAGTATTTT. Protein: CASSYGGRTQYF.

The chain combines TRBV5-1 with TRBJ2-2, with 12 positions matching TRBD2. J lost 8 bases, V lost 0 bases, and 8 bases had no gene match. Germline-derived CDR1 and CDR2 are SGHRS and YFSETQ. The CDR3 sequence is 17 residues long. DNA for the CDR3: TGCGCCAGCAGCTTGGTCCCGGGGACTAGCGGGCCTGGGGAGCTGTTTTTT. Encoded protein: CASSLVPGTSGPGELFF.

CDR3 nucleotide sequence: TGTGCCAGCAGCTTAGCCCGGGGGACTAGCGGCATCGATACGCAGTATTTT. Translating it yields CASSLARGTSGIDTQYF. This rearrangement joins TRBV7-8 to TRBJ2-3, with 11 bases lining up with TRBD2. The CDR3 sequence is 17 residues long. From germline, CDR1 is SGHVS and CDR2 FQNEAQ. J lost 6 bases, V lost 0 bases, and 8 bases had no gene match.

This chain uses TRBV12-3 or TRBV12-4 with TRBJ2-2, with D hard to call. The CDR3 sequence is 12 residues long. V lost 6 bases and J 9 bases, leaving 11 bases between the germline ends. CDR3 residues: CASSTTPRELFF. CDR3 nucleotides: TGTGCCAGCAGCACTACTCCGCGGGAGCTGTTTTTT.

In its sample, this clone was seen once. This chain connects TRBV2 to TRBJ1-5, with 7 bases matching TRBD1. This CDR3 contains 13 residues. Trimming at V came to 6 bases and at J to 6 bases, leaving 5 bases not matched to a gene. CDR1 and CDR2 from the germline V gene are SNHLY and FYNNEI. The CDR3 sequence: CASRDTGVQPQHF. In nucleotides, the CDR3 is TGTGCCAGCAGAGACACAGGGGTTCAGCCCCAGCATTTT.

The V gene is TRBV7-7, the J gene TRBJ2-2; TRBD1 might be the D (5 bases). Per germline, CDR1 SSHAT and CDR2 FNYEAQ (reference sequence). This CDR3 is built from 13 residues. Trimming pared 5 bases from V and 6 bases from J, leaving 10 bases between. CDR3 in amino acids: CASSAMGPGELFF. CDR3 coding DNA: TGTGCCAGCAGCGCGATGGGGCCCGGGGAGCTGTTTTTT.

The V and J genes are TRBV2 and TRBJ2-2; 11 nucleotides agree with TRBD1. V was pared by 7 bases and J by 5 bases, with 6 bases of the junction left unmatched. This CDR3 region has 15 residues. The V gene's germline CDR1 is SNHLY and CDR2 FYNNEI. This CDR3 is CASTGQGAWTGELFF. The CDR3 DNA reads TGTGCCAGCACCGGACAGGGGGCATGGACCGGGGAGCTGTTTTTT.

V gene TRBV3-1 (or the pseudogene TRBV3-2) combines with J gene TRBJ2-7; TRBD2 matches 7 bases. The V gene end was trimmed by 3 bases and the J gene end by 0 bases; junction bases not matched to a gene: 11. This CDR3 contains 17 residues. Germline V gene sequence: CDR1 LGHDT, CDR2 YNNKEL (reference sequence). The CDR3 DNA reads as TGTGCCAGCAGCCACTCTCCGGGACTACAGAGCTCCTACGAGCAGTACTTC. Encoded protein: CASSHSPGLQSSYEQYF.

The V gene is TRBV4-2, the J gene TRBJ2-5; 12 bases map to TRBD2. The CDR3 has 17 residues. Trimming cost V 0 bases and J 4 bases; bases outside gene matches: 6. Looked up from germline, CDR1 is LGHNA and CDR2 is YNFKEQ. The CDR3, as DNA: TGTGCCAGCAGCCAAGAGCTGCTAGCGGGGGGGCCAGAGACCCAGTACTTC. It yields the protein CASSQELLAGGPETQYF.

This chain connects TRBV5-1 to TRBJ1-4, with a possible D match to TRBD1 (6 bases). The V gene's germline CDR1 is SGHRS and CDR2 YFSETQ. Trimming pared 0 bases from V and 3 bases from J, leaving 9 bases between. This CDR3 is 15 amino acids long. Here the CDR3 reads CASSLGTVANEKLFF. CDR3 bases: TGCGCCAGCAGCTTGGGGACAGTAGCTAATGAAAAACTGTTTTTT.

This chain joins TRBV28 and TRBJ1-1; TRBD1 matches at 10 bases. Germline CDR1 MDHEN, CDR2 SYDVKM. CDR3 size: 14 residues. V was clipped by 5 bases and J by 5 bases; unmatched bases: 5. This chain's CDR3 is CASSQTGGQTEAFF. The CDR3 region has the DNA TGTGCCAGCAGTCAGACAGGGGGCCAAACTGAAGCTTTCTTT.

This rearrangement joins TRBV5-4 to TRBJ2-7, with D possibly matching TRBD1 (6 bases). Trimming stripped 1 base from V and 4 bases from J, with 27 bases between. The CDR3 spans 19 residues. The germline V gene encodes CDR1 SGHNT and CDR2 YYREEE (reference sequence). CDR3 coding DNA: TGTGCCAGCAGCTTGACCGCGGTGGCAGGCCTCGACAGGCATTACGAGCAGTACTTC. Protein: CASSLTAVAGLDRHYEQYF.

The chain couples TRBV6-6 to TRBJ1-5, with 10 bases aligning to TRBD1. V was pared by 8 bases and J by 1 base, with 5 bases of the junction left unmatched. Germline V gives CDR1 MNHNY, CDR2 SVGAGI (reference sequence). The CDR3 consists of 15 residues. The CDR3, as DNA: TGTGCCAGCGAGGGACAGGGGATGAGCAATCAGCCCCAGCATTTT. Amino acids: CASEGQGMSNQPQHF.

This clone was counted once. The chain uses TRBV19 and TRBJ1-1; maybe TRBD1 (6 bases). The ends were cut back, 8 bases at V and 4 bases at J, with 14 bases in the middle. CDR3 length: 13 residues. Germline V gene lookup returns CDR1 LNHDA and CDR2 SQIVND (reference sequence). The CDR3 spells CASEGQGATEAFF. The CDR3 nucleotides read TGTGCCAGTGAGGGACAAGGGGCCACTGAAGCTTTCTTT.

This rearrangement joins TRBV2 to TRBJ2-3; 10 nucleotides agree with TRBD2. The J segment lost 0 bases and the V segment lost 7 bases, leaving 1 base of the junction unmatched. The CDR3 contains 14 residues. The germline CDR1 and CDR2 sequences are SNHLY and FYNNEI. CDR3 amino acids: CASKTSGSTDTQYF. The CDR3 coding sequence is TGTGCCAGCAAGACTAGCGGGAGCACAGATACGCAGTATTTT.

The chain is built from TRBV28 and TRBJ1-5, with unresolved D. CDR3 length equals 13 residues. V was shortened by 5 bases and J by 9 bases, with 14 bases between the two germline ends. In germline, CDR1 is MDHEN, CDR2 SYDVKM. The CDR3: CASSLVASGPQHF. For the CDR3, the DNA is TGTGCCAGCAGTCTTGTAGCATCGGGGCCCCAGCATTTT. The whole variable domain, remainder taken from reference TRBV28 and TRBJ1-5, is DVKVTQSSRYLVKRTGEKVFLECVQDMDHENMFWYRQDPGLGLRLIYFSYDVKMKEKGDIPEGYSVSREKKERFSLILESASTNQTSMYLCASSLVASGPQHFGDGTRLSIL.

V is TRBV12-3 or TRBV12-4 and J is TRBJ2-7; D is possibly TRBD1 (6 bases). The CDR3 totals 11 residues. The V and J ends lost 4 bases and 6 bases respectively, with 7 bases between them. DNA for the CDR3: TGTGCCAGCAGTTCAGGGGCCGAGCAGTACGTC. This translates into CASSSGAEQYV.

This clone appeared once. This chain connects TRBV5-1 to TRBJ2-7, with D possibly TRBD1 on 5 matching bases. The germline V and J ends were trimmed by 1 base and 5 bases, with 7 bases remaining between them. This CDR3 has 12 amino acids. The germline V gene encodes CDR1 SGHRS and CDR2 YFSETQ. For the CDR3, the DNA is TGCGCCAGCAGCTTGACAGGTCACGAGCAGTACGTC. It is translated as CASSLTGHEQYV.

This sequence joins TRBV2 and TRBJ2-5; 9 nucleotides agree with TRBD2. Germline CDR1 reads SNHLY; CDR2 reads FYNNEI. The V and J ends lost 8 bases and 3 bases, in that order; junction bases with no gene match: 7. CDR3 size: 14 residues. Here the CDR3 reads CASVLAGAKETQYF. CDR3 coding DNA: TGTGCCAGCGTGTTAGCGGGGGCAAAAGAGACCCAGTACTTC. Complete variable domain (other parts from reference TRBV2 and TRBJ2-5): EPEVTQTPSHQVTQMGQEVILRCVPISNHLYFYWYRQILGQKVEFLVSFYNNEISEKSEIFDDQFSVERPDGSNFTLKIRSTKLEDSAMYFCASVLAGAKETQYFGPGTRLLVL.

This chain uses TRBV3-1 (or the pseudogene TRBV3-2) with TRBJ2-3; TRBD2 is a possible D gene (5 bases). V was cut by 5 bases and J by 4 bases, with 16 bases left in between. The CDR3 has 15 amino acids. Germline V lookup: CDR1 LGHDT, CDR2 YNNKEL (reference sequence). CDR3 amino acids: CASSYVGGSPDTQYF. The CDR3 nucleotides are TGTGCCAGCAGCTACGTCGGTGGGAGTCCAGATACGCAGTATTTT.

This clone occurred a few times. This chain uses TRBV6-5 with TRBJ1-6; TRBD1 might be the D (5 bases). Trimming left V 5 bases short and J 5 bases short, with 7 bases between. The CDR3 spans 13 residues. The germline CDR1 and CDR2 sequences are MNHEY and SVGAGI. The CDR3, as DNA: TGTGCCAGCAGTCGACAGCATAATTCACCCCTCCACTTT. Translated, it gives CASSRQHNSPLHF.

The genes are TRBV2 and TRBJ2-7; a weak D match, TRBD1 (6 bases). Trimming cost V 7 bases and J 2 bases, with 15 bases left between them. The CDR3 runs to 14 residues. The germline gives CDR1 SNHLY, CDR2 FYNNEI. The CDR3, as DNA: TGTGCCAGCACGGGCACCAGGGGAACCTACGAGCAGTACTTC. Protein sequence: CASTGTRGTYEQYF. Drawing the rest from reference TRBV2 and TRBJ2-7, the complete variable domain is EPEVTQTPSHQVTQMGQEVILRCVPISNHLYFYWYRQILGQKVEFLVSFYNNEISEKSEIFDDQFSVERPDGSNFTLKIRSTKLEDSAMYFCASTGTRGTYEQYFGPGTRLTVT.

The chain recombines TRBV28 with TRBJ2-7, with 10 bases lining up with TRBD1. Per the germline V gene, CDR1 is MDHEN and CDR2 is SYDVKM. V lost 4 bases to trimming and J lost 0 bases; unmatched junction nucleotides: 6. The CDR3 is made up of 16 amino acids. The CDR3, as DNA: TGTGCCAGCAGTTCCCTGGGACAGGGGAACTCCTACGAGCAGTACTTC. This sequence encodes CASSSLGQGNSYEQYF.

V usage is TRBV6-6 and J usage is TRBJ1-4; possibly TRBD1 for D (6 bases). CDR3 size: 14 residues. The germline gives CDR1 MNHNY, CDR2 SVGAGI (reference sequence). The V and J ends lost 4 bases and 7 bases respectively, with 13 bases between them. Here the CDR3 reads CASSFPGQSEKLFF. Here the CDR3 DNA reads TGTGCCAGCAGTTTTCCGGGACAATCTGAAAAACTGTTTTTT.

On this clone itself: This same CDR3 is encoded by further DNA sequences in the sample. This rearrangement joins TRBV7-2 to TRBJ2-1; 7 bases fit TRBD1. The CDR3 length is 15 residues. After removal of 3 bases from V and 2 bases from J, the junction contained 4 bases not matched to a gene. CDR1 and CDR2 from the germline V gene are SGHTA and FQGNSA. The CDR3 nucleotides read TGTGCCAGCAGCTTTACCAGGGGGACCTACAATGAGCAGTTCTTC. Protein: CASSFTRGTYNEQFF.

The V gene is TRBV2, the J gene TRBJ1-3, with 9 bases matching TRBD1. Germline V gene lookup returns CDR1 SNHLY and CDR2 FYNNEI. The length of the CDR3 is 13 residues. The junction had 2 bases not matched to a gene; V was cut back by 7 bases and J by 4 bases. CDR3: CASKTGGGNTIYF. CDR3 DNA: TGTGCCAGCAAAACAGGGGGCGGAAACACCATATATTTT.